The source of this TCR beta chain is a study of blood T cell repertoires in COVID-19. Study-wide context: Samples of COVID-19 (acute and convalescent) were obtained from the United States, Italy and Spain.

This clone appeared a single time. CDR1 WNHNN and CDR2 SYGVQD come from the germline V gene (reference sequence). This CDR3 spans 16 amino acids. V trimming: 2 bases; J trimming: 3 bases; junction bases outside the gene matches: 2. Profiled with immunoSEQ multiplex PCR; TCRdb holds only in-frame clones, not every one. Found here are over 200,000 clones, 83% of them singletons; the top ten hold around 5.4%. What was sequenced was peripheral blood. This chain joins TRBV10-1 and TRBJ2-3; 13 bases line up with TRBD2. The sequence derives from a man at least 80 years old with acute or convalescent COVID-19. CDR3 region: CASSETSGRETDTQYF. CDR3 sequence (DNA): TGCGCCAGCAGTGAGACTAGCGGGAGGGAAACAGATACGCAGTATTTT.